There are a few counts of the clone carrying this T cell receptor (beta chain). Its antigen is currently unknown. The V segment lost 5 bases and the J segment 7 bases; nucleotides outside the gene matches: 10. Per germline, CDR1 LNHDA and CDR2 SQIVND (reference sequence). The CDR3 sequence is 15 residues long. This record belongs to a study of T cells after yellow fever vaccination. Study-wide background: When fractions had low cell numbers, they were prepared with SMART-Seq v4 Ultra Low Input.

UMIs and a universal primer site were added when TCR cDNA was made by 5'RACE template switching. TCRdb independently ran MiXCR on the 5' RACE reads; one entry per CDR3 protein. Of about 240,000 distinct CDR3 sequences in the sample, about 3.9% were seen once. Broader study findings: The secondary response peaked faster, at day 5 versus 15, but was weaker. At less than 97% for CD4 and almost 90% for CD8, most primary-vaccination clones showed up again after the booster.

The gene calls are TRBV19 and TRBJ2-2; 7 bases are a match to TRBD2. This TCR was recovered from a man younger than 35 who received the YFV17D yellow fever vaccine. Here the sequenced sample was PBMCs, taken 15 days after the yellow fever booster vaccination. The CDR3 sequence is CASSPWEGPFGELFF. Here the CDR3 DNA reads TGTGCCAGTAGTCCCTGGGAGGGTCCATTCGGGGAGCTGTTTTTT.